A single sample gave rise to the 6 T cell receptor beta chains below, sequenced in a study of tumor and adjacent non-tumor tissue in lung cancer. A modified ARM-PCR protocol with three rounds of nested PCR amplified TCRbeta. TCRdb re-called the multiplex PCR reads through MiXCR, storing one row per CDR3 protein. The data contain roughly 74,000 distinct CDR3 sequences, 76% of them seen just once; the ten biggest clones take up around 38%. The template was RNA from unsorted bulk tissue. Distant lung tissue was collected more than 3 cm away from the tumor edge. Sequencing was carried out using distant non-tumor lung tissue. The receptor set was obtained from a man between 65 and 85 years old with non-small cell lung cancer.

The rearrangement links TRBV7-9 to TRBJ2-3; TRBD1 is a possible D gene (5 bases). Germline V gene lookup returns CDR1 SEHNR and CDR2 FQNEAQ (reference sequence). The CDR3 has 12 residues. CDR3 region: CANSQGADTQYF. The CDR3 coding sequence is TGTGCTAACAGTCAGGGTGCAGATACGCAGTATTTT.

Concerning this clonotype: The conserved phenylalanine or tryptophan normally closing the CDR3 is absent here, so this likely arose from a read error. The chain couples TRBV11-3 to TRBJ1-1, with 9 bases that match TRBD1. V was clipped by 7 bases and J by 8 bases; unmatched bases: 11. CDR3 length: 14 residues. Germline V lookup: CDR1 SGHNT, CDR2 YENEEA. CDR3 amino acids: CASTRTGAFTEAFL. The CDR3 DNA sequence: TGTGCCAGCACGCGGACAGGGGCGTTCACAGAAGCTTTCTTA.

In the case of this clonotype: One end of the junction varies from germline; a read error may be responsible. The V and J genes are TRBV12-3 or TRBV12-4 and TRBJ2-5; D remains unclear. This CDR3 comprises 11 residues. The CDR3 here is CAISLQETQYF. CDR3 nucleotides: TGTGCCATCAGTCTCCAAGAGACCCAATACTTC.

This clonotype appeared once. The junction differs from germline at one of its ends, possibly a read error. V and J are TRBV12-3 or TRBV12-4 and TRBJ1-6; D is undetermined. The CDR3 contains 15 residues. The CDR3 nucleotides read TGTGCCAGCAGCGGAGGGAGGTCCTATAATTCACCCTTCCGCTTT. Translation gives CASSGGRSYNSPFRF.

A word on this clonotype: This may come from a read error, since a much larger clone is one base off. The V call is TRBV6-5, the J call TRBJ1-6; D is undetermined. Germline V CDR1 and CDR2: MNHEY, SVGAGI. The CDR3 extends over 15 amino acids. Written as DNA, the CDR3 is TGTACCAGCAGACCCCGCTCGGGGAGGGATTCACCCCTCCACTTT. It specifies CTSRPRSGRDSPLHF.

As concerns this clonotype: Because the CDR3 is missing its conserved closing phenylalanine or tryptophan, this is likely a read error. CDR3 region: CASSKLAGRDTGELFS. DNA of the CDR3: TGTGCCAGCAGTAAACTAGCGGGGAGGGACACCGGGGAGCTGTTTTCT. The chain links TRBV6-5 to TRBJ2-2; 10 bases are a match to TRBD2. This CDR3 region has 16 residues. Germline trimming cut 5 bases from V and 3 bases from J; bases unmatched to any gene: 6. Germline V gives CDR1 MNHEY, CDR2 SVGAGI.